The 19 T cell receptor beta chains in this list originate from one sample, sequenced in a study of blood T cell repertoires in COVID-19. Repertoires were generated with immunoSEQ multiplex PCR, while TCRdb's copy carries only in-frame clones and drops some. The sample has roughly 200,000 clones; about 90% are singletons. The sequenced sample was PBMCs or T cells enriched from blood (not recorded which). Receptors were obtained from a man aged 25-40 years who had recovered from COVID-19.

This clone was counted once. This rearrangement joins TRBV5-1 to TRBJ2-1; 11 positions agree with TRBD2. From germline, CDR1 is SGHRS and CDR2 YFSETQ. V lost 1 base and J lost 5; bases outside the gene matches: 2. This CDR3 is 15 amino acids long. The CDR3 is CASSLLAGGNNEQFF. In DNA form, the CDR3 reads TGCGCCAGCAGCTTGTTAGCGGGAGGGAACAATGAGCAGTTCTTC.

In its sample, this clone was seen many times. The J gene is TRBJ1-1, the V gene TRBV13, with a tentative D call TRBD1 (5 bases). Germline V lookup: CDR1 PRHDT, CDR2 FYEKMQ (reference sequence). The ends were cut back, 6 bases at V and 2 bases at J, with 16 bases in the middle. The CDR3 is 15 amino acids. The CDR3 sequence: CASRTRGGINTEAFF. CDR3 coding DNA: TGTGCCAGCAGAACCCGGGGGGGAATCAACACTGAAGCTTTCTTT.

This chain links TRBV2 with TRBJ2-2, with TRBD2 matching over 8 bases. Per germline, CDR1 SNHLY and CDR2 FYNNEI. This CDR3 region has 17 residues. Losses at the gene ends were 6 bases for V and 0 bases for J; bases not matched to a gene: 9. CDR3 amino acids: CASSLKTSGPNTGELFF. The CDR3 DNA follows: TGTGCCAGCAGCCTCAAAACTAGCGGACCGAACACCGGGGAGCTGTTTTTT. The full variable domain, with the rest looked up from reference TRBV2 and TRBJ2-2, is EPEVTQTPSHQVTQMGQEVILRCVPISNHLYFYWYRQILGQKVEFLVSFYNNEISEKSEIFDDQFSVERPDGSNFTLKIRSTKLEDSAMYFCASSLKTSGPNTGELFFGEGSRLTVL.

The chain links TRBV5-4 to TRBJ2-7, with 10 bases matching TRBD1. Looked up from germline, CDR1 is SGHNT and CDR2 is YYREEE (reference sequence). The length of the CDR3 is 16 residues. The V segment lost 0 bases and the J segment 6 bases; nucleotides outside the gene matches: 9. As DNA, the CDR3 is TGTGCCAGCAGCTTGGCCCCGGGACAGGGGTTCGGCGAGCAGTACTTC. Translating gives CASSLAPGQGFGEQYF.

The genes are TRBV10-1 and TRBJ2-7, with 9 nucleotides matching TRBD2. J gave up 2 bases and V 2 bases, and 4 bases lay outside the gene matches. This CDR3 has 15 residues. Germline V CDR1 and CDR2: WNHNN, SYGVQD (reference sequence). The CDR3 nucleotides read TGCGCCAGCAGTGAGGGCGGGGGGGCCCCCTACGAGCAGTACTTC. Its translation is CASSEGGGAPYEQYF.

The CDR3 spells CAWGTGGLADTQYF. The CDR3 DNA reads TGTGCCTGGGGGACAGGGGGACTGGCAGATACGCAGTATTTT. J is TRBJ2-3 and V is TRBV30; the match to TRBD1 covers 11 bases. The germline V gene encodes CDR1 GTSNPN and CDR2 SVGIG (reference sequence). The V and J ends lost 5 bases and 4 bases, in that order; junction bases with no gene match: 5. This CDR3 region has 14 residues.

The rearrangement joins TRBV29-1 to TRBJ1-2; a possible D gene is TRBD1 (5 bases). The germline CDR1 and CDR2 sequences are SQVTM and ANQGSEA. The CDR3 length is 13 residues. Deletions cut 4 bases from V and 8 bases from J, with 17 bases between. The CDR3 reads CSVGSGIGYGYTF. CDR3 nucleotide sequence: TGCAGCGTTGGTTCAGGGATCGGCTACGGCTACACCTTC.

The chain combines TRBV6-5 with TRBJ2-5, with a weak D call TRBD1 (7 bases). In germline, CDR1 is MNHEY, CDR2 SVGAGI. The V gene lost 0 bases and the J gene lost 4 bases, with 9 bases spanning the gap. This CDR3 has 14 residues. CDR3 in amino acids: CASSYSQGGETQYF. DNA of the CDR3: TGTGCCAGCAGTTACTCGCAGGGGGGAGAGACCCAGTACTTC.

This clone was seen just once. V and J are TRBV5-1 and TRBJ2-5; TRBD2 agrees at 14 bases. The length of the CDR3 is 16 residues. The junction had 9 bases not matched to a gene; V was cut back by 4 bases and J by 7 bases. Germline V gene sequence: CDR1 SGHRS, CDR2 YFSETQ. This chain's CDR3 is CASSVGLAGGRGTQYF. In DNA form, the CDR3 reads TGCGCCAGCAGCGTAGGACTAGCGGGAGGCCGAGGGACCCAGTACTTC.

Here the CDR3 DNA reads TGTGCCTGTCGTCAGGGGAAGAACACCGGGGAGCTGTTTTTT. Translating it yields CACRQGKNTGELFF. The V call is TRBV30, the J call TRBJ2-2; TRBD1 might be the D (6 bases). This CDR3 contains 14 residues. Germline CDR1 reads GTSNPN; CDR2 reads SVGIG (reference sequence). V was clipped by 6 bases and J by 1 base, with 12 bases between them.

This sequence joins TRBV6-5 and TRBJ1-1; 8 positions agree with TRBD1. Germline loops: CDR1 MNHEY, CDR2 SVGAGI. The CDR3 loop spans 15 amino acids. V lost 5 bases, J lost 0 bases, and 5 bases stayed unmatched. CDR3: CASSPRGQVNTEAFF. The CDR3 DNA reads TGTGCCAGCAGTCCCCGGGGACAGGTGAACACTGAAGCTTTCTTT.

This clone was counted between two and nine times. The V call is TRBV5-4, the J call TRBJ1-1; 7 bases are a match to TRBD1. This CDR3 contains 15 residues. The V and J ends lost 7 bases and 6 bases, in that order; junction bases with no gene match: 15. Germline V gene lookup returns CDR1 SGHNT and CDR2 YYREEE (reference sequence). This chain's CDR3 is CASGNFEGARAEAFF. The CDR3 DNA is TGTGCCAGCGGGAATTTCGAGGGGGCCCGGGCTGAAGCTTTCTTT.

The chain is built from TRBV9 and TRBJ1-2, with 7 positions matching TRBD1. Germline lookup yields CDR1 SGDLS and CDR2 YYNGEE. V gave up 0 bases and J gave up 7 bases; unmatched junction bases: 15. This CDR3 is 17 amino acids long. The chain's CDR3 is CASSVVGGGKSLSGYTF. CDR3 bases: TGTGCCAGCAGCGTAGTAGGAGGGGGCAAATCCCTGAGTGGCTACACCTTC.

CDR3 protein: CSAAGTSGSYEQYF. CDR3 DNA sequence: TGCAGCGCCGCCGGGACTAGCGGCTCCTACGAGCAGTACTTC. The J gene is TRBJ2-7, the V gene TRBV29-1; 11 bases align to TRBD2. Looked up from germline, CDR1 is SQVTM and CDR2 is ANQGSEA. This CDR3 is 14 amino acids long. After removal of 7 bases from V and 0 bases from J, the junction contained 5 bases not matched to a gene.

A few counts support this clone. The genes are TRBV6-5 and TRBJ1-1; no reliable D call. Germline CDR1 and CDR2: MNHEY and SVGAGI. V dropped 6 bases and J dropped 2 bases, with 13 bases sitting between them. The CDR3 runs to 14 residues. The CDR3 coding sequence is TGTGCCAGCAGAACTGGTGCGGCCAACACTGAAGCTTTCTTT. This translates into CASRTGAANTEAFF.

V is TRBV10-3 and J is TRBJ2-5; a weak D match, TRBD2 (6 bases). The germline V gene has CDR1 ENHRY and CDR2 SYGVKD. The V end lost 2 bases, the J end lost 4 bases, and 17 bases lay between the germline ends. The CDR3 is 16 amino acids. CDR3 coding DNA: TGTGCCATCAGTGAGGGTGGGAGGCTAGTAAGAGAGACCCAGTACTTC. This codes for CAISEGGRLVRETQYF.

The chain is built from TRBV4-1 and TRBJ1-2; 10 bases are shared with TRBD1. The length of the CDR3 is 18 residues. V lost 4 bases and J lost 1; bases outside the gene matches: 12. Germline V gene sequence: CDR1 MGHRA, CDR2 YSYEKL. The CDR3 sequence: CASSRILDRGRDNYGYTF. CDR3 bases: TGCGCCAGCAGCCGAATCCTCGACAGGGGGCGCGATAACTATGGCTACACCTTC.

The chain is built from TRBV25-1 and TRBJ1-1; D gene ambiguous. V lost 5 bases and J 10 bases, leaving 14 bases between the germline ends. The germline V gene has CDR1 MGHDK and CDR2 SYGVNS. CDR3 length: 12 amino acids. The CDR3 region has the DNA TGTGCCAGCAGTAACTGGGGAGGTAGAGCTTTCTTT. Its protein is CASSNWGGRAFF.

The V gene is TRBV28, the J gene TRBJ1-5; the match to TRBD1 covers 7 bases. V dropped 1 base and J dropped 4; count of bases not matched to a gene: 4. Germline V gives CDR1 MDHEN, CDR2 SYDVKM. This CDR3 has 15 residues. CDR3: CASSLSDRRNQPQHF. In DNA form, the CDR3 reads TGTGCCAGCAGTTTATCGGACAGGCGGAATCAGCCCCAGCATTTT.